The 10 T cell receptor beta chains presented below share a single source sample, sequenced in a study of T cells in localized non-small cell lung cancer. Libraries were prepared by immunoSEQ multiplex PCR; TCRdb keeps only in-frame clonotypes and omits some of them. The sample holds roughly 61,000 clones, roughly 80% seen once. Sequenced here: PBMCs, sampled before any cancer treatment. Receptor source: a man between 40 and 70 years old with stage II lung adenocarcinoma.

The gene calls are TRBV7-2 and TRBJ2-6; 7 bases line up with TRBD1. J lost 0 bases, V lost 5 bases, and 13 bases had no gene match. Germline V gene lookup returns CDR1 SGHTA and CDR2 FQGNSA. The CDR3 has 19 residues. CDR3 protein: CASSTRTGPPNSGANVLTF. As DNA, the CDR3 is TGTGCCAGCAGCACCCGGACAGGCCCACCTAACTCTGGGGCCAACGTCCTGACTTTC. The full variable domain, its missing parts supplied by reference TRBV7-2 and TRBJ2-6, is GAGVSQSPSNKVTEKGKDVELRCDPISGHTALYWYRQSLGQGLEFLIYFQGNSAPDKSGLPSDRFSAERTGGSVSTLTIQRTQQEDSAVYLCASSTRTGPPNSGANVLTFGAGSRLTVL.

V is TRBV9 and J is TRBJ1-5; 7 bases are a match to TRBD1. After removal of 2 bases from V and 7 bases from J, the junction contained 6 bases not matched to a gene. The CDR3 covers 14 residues. Germline V gene data show CDR1 as SGDLS and CDR2 as YYNGEE. The CDR3 DNA follows: TGTGCCAGCAGCGTTGGGCTACAGGGGCAGCCCCAGCATTTT. Protein product: CASSVGLQGQPQHF.

The chain recombines TRBV10-3 with TRBJ2-2; D is perhaps TRBD1 (6 bases). Germline values: CDR1 ENHRY, CDR2 SYGVKD. This CDR3 spans 16 amino acids. V lost 4 bases and J 6 bases, leaving 18 bases between the germline ends. CDR3 sequence reads: CAISGVAGGSAGELFF. The CDR3, as DNA: TGTGCCATCAGTGGTGTCGCTGGGGGCAGCGCCGGGGAGCTGTTTTTT.

The chain carries TRBV7-9 and TRBJ2-5, with D possibly being TRBD1 (5 bases). Germline V gene lookup returns CDR1 SEHNR and CDR2 FQNEAQ (reference sequence). V lost 2 bases, J lost 5 bases, and 12 bases lay in between. This CDR3 comprises 14 residues. CDR3 in DNA: TGTGCCAGCAGCTTAAACCAGGGTGGGGAGACCCAGTACTTC. The encoded protein is CASSLNQGGETQYF.

This rearrangement joins TRBV10-2 to TRBJ1-5; TRBD1 agrees at 7 bases. The CDR3 sequence is 15 residues long. The ends lost 6 bases at V and 3 bases at J; junction bases unmatched: 8. Germline-derived CDR1 and CDR2 are WSHSY and SAAADI. The CDR3 DNA reads as TGCGCCAGCAGGTTTGGGACAGTCGCCAATCAGCCCCAGCATTTT. Amino acid sequence: CASRFGTVANQPQHF.

The chain links TRBV5-1 to TRBJ1-1, with 9 bases fitting TRBD1. Germline trimming cut 0 bases from V and 4 bases from J; bases unmatched to any gene: 7. CDR1 and CDR2 from the germline V gene are SGHRS and YFSETQ. This CDR3 has 16 residues. The CDR3 DNA sequence: TGCGCCAGCAGCTTGGAGGGACAGGGTTTGAGCACTGAAGCTTTCTTT. Translating it yields CASSLEGQGLSTEAFF.

V gene TRBV29-1 combines with J gene TRBJ2-7; 11 bases fit TRBD1. V trimming: 7 bases; J trimming: 3 bases; junction bases outside the gene matches: 8. Germline CDR1 reads SQVTM; CDR2 reads ANQGSEA. The CDR3 consists of 14 residues. The CDR3 spells CSAYGTGGNYEQYF. CDR3 nucleotide sequence: TGCAGCGCCTACGGGACAGGGGGAAACTACGAGCAGTACTTC.

V gene TRBV2 combines with J gene TRBJ2-1; D is perhaps TRBD1 (5 bases). Germline-derived CDR1 and CDR2 are SNHLY and FYNNEI. With 4 bases removed from V and 2 bases from J, the gap between germline ends came to 9 bases. This CDR3 comprises 14 residues. The CDR3 DNA follows: TGTGCCAGCAGTGCCAGGGTAGCCTACAATGAGCAGTTCTTC. Residues: CASSARVAYNEQFF.

V and J are TRBV6-6 and TRBJ1-2; D ambiguous. Germline V gene sequence: CDR1 MNHNY, CDR2 SVGAGI (reference sequence). The CDR3 extends over 13 amino acids. V lost 2 bases and J 2 bases, leaving 6 bases between the germline ends. CDR3 protein: CASSYRSNYGYTF. CDR3 nucleotides: TGTGCCAGCAGTTACCGGTCCAACTATGGCTACACCTTC.

This sequence joins TRBV30 and TRBJ2-1, with 9 bases aligning to TRBD2. J was trimmed by 11 bases and V by 0 bases; bases with no gene match: 8. The CDR3 is made up of 14 amino acids. Looked up from germline, CDR1 is GTSNPN and CDR2 is SVGIG (reference sequence). CDR3 in amino acids: CAWSVNKSGRKQFF. DNA for the CDR3: TGTGCCTGGAGTGTAAATAAGAGCGGGAGGAAGCAGTTCTTC.